The 32 T cell receptor beta chains in this list originate from one sample, sequenced in a study of somatic mutations in cytotoxic T cells in rheumatoid arthritis. TCRdb's copy holds only in-frame clones and misses some; the assay was immunoSEQ multiplex PCR. This sample carries 25,000 to 30,000 clones, about 81% of them seen once, and the ten largest clones take roughly 5.6%. Sequencing was done on a sample of CD8+ T cells sorted from blood. These receptors all come from a man aged 50 to 60 in good health.

This chain links TRBV27 with TRBJ2-4; 7 nucleotides line up with TRBD2. J gave up 9 bases and V 6 bases, and 14 bases lay outside the gene matches. The CDR3 extends over 15 amino acids. The germline gives CDR1 MNHEY, CDR2 SMNVEV (reference sequence). The CDR3 bases are TGTGCCAGCAGCCCTTCGCGGGGGTTGAAGAGCATTCAGTACTTC. Its protein is CASSPSRGLKSIQYF.

The chain employs TRBV5-5 and TRBJ2-7; maybe TRBD2 (5 bases). V gave up 4 bases and J gave up 2 bases, with 16 bases separating them. Per germline, CDR1 SGHKS and CDR2 YYEKEE (reference sequence). The CDR3 has 15 amino acids. The CDR3 here is CASSKVRSGTYEQYF. In DNA form, the CDR3 reads TGTGCCAGCAGCAAGGTGCGAAGCGGAACCTACGAGCAGTACTTC.

The rearrangement uses TRBV27 and TRBJ2-2; weak D call: TRBD1 (7 bases). Germline V gives CDR1 MNHEY, CDR2 SMNVEV (reference sequence). The CDR3 loop spans 16 amino acids. V was shortened by 5 bases and J by 3 bases, with 16 bases between the two germline ends. The CDR3 spells CASSPVEGADTGELFF. As DNA, the CDR3 is TGTGCCAGCAGTCCGGTGGAGGGGGCGGACACCGGGGAGCTGTTTTTT.

This rearrangement joins TRBV25-1 to TRBJ2-3; 8 bases map to TRBD2. Looked up from germline, CDR1 is MGHDK and CDR2 is SYGVNS. The V segment lost 5 bases and the J segment 3 bases; nucleotides outside the gene matches: 10. There are 16 residues in the CDR3. CDR3 nucleotide sequence: TGTGCCAGCAGTTCTCGAGCGGGAGTGTATACAGATACGCAGTATTTT. This translates into CASSSRAGVYTDTQYF.

This clone was seen a single time. In the same sample, other DNA sequences code for this CDR3. The chain employs TRBV7-9 and TRBJ1-2, with D hard to call. The germline CDR1 and CDR2 sequences are SEHNR and FQNEAQ (reference sequence). Between the trimmed V and J ends, which lost 3 bases and 6 bases, there was a span of 5 bases. The CDR3 is made up of 11 amino acids. The CDR3 sequence is CASSFGDGYTF. DNA of the CDR3: TGTGCCAGCAGCTTCGGTGATGGCTACACCTTC.

The chain links TRBV5-6 to TRBJ1-5; D is unresolved. V was trimmed by 2 bases and J by 1 base, leaving 7 bases between them. Germline V CDR1 and CDR2: SGHDT, YYEEEE. The length of the CDR3 is 14 residues. The CDR3: CASSFLASNQPQHF. The CDR3 DNA is TGTGCCAGCAGCTTTCTCGCGAGCAATCAGCCCCAGCATTTT.

The gene calls are TRBV11-3 and TRBJ1-1; D may be TRBD1 (5 bases). Per the germline V gene, CDR1 is SGHNT and CDR2 is YENEEA. This CDR3 region has 15 residues. The V end lost 5 bases, the J end lost 7 bases, and 20 bases lay between the germline ends. The CDR3 spells CASSPKEGSLGEAFF. The DNA for the CDR3 is TGTGCCAGCAGCCCGAAAGAGGGGTCTCTCGGTGAAGCTTTCTTT. The variable domain in full, with the rest retrieved from reference TRBV11-3 and TRBJ1-1, is EAGVVQSPRYKIIEKKQPVAFWCNPISGHNTLYWYLQNLGQGPELLIRYENEEAVDDSQLPKDRFSAERLKGVDSTLKIQPAELGDSAVYLCASSPKEGSLGEAFFGQGTRLTVV.

The rearrangement joins TRBV6-1 to TRBJ2-4; 12 nucleotides match TRBD2. This CDR3 region has 20 residues. In germline, CDR1 is MNHNS, CDR2 SASEGT. Germline trimming cut 3 bases from V and 3 bases from J; bases unmatched to any gene: 15. The CDR3, as DNA: TGTGCCAGCAGTGAGGCCCCCCTAGCGGGAGGGCGGTATGTCAAAAACATTCAGTACTTC. Translation gives CASSEAPLAGGRYVKNIQYF.

The CDR3 sequence: CASSHPGQDTSYEQYF. The CDR3 nucleotides read TGCGCCAGCAGTCATCCGGGACAGGATACCTCCTACGAGCAGTACTTC. V usage is TRBV23-1 and J usage is TRBJ2-7, with 8 bases lining up with TRBD1. TRBV23-1 is classed as an ORF, of uncertain function. The CDR3 extends over 16 amino acids. J was trimmed by 0 bases and V by 3 bases; bases with no gene match: 7.

This chain joins TRBV11-3 and TRBJ1-4; D is ambiguous. Germline lookup yields CDR1 SGHNT and CDR2 YENEEA. The length of the CDR3 is 12 residues. Trimming removed 4 bases from V and 10 bases from J, with 10 bases in between. CDR3 bases: TGTGCCAGCAGCTCCCTGGAGGGAAAACTGTTTTTT. Its protein is CASSSLEGKLFF.

J is TRBJ2-1 and V is TRBV6-6; 7 bases are a match to TRBD2. J lost 9 bases, V lost 5 bases, and 7 bases had no gene match. The germline CDR1 and CDR2 sequences are MNHNY and SVGAGI (reference sequence). This CDR3 comprises 13 residues. This chain's CDR3 is CASSPGGRGEQFF. DNA of the CDR3: TGTGCCAGCAGTCCGGGAGGTCGGGGTGAGCAGTTCTTC.

This clone is medium-sized. The chain links TRBV7-8 to TRBJ1-5; no reliable D call. CDR1 and CDR2 (germline): SGHVS, FQNEAQ. The CDR3 contains 14 residues. V was trimmed by 5 bases and J by 0 bases, leaving 8 bases between them. Written as DNA, the CDR3 is TGTGCCAGCAGCCGTGGCTATAGCAATCAGCCCCAGCATTTT. Translated: CASSRGYSNQPQHF.

This clone was detected once. The V and J genes are TRBV7-8 and TRBJ2-3, with 14 bases matching TRBD2. Unmatched junction bases numbered 10, after V lost 4 bases and J lost 4 bases. The CDR3 covers 18 residues. Germline lookup yields CDR1 SGHVS and CDR2 FQNEAQ. The DNA of the CDR3 is TGTGCCAGCAGCTCCCGACTAGCGGGAGGGCCGGTTGCAGATACGCAGTATTTT. This encodes CASSSRLAGGPVADTQYF.

The DNA for the CDR3 is TGCAGCGTTTCTCGGACAGGGCGAAATAACTATGGCTACACCTTC. This sequence encodes CSVSRTGRNNYGYTF. The chain couples TRBV29-1 to TRBJ1-2; TRBD1 matches at 8 bases. Germline assignment: CDR1 SQVTM and CDR2 ANQGSEA. The CDR3 loop spans 15 amino acids. V lost 5 bases and J lost 1; bases outside the gene matches: 9.

The chain combines TRBV6-1 with TRBJ2-3, with 9 bases fitting TRBD2. In germline, CDR1 is MNHNS, CDR2 SASEGT. The junction had 10 bases not matched to a gene; V was cut back by 10 bases and J by 2 bases. The CDR3 contains 15 residues. The CDR3 reads CATAFGGRATDTQYF. In DNA form, the CDR3 reads TGTGCCACCGCCTTTGGCGGGAGGGCCACAGATACGCAGTATTTT.

This chain joins TRBV4-1 and TRBJ1-1; D call uncertain. Trimming shortened V by 2 bases and J by 1 base, and 8 bases separated the two germline ends. The length of the CDR3 is 14 residues. Germline CDR1 is MGHRA and CDR2 is YSYEKL. The DNA of the CDR3 is TGCGCCAGCAGCCAAAAACAATGGAACACTGAAGCTTTCTTT. It specifies CASSQKQWNTEAFF.

The rearrangement uses TRBV6-5 and TRBJ2-3; no firm D call. Germline loops: CDR1 MNHEY, CDR2 SVGAGI. Trimming pared 2 bases from V and 4 bases from J, leaving 13 bases between. This CDR3 comprises 15 residues. The CDR3 sequence is CASSYLALGADTQYF. As DNA, the CDR3 is TGTGCCAGCAGTTACCTCGCGTTAGGAGCAGATACGCAGTATTTT.

V usage is TRBV4-2 and J usage is TRBJ2-4, with D possibly matching TRBD2 (6 bases). CDR1 LGHNA and CDR2 YNFKEQ come from the germline V gene. This CDR3 contains 14 residues. The V and J ends lost 3 bases and 0 bases respectively, with 6 bases between them. The DNA for the CDR3 is TGTGCCAGCAGCCAGGGACTAGCCAAAAACATTCAGTACTTC. Its translation is CASSQGLAKNIQYF.

This clone has only a few counts. Compared with germline, one end of the junction differs, possibly owing to a read error. The V and J genes are TRBV27 and TRBJ2-7, with 7 nucleotides matching TRBD2. Germline V gene lookup returns CDR1 MNHEY and CDR2 SMNVEV (reference sequence). The CDR3 totals 14 residues. CDR3 protein: CASSEEGSFLAENF. Here the CDR3 DNA reads TGTGCCAGCAGTGAAGAGGGGTCTTTTCTAGCGGAGAACTTC.

This CDR3 reads CASSIGLGAYEQYF. CDR3 in DNA: TGTGCCAGTAGTATCGGACTAGGAGCCTACGAGCAGTACTTC. V and J are TRBV19 and TRBJ2-7; 7 nucleotides line up with TRBD2. Germline V CDR1 and CDR2: LNHDA, SQIVND (reference sequence). This CDR3 region has 14 residues. Trimming removed 3 bases from V and 2 bases from J; junction bases left unmatched: 4. Full variable domain (outside the CDR3, taken from reference TRBV19 and TRBJ2-7): DGGITQSPKYLFRKEGQNVTLSCEQNLNHDAMYWYRQDPGQGLRLIYYSQIVNDFQKGDIAEGYSVSREKKESFPLTVTSAQKNPTAFYLCASSIGLGAYEQYFGPGTRLTVT.

The J gene is TRBJ2-3, the V gene TRBV4-2; 9 bases fit TRBD1. CDR1 and CDR2 from the germline V gene are LGHNA and YNFKEQ. This CDR3 has 16 amino acids. The V and J ends lost 3 bases and 1 base, in that order; junction bases with no gene match: 5. CDR3 bases: TGTGCCAGCAGCCAGGAGGACAGGGGAGGCACAGATACGCAGTATTTT. Translated, it gives CASSQEDRGGTDTQYF.

V usage is TRBV6-1 and J usage is TRBJ1-1, with D maybe TRBD1 (5 bases). V was cut by 3 bases and J by 1 base, with 15 bases left in between. The germline V gene encodes CDR1 MNHNS and CDR2 SASEGT. The CDR3 is made up of 16 amino acids. The CDR3 loop reads CASSDRTLGANTEAFF. CDR3 in DNA: TGTGCCAGCAGTGATCGGACATTAGGAGCGAACACTGAAGCTTTCTTT.

The CDR3 DNA sequence: TGTGCCAGCAGTTACTCCGAGGGTGACTATGGCTACACCTTC. Translation gives CASSYSEGDYGYTF. V and J are TRBV6-5 and TRBJ1-2; D gene unclear. The V gene's germline CDR1 is MNHEY and CDR2 SVGAGI. CDR3 length: 14 amino acids. The V end was cut by 0 bases, the J end by 3 bases, with 8 bases between.

The rearrangement uses TRBV27 and TRBJ2-1, with 8 bases matching TRBD2. This CDR3 comprises 16 residues. V was pared by 5 bases and J by 1 base, with 7 bases of the junction left unmatched. Germline CDR1 is MNHEY and CDR2 is SMNVEV (reference sequence). The CDR3 reads CASSPTTSVSYNEQFF. The DNA for the CDR3 is TGTGCCAGCAGTCCAACGACTAGCGTGTCCTACAATGAGCAGTTCTTC.

The chain combines TRBV7-8 with TRBJ2-3, with 9 bases lining up with TRBD1. The CDR3 consists of 15 residues. The germline V gene has CDR1 SGHVS and CDR2 FQNEAQ. V gave up 6 bases and J gave up 2 bases; unmatched junction bases: 6. The CDR3 here is CASSSTGGYTDTQYF. The DNA for the CDR3 is TGTGCCAGCAGTTCGACAGGGGGTTACACAGATACGCAGTATTTT.

The genes are TRBV27 and TRBJ1-1; D unclear. The CDR3 is 16 residues long. V shed 2 bases and J shed 0 bases, with 13 bases lying between them. Germline-derived CDR1 and CDR2 are MNHEY and SMNVEV (reference sequence). CDR3 nucleotides: TGTGCCAGCAGTTTAAGGGCGGGTAGGTTGAACACTGAAGCTTTCTTT. As protein: CASSLRAGRLNTEAFF.

In its sample, this clone was seen a few times. This chain joins TRBV30 and TRBJ1-4; the D gene is possibly TRBD1 (5 bases). The germline V gene encodes CDR1 GTSNPN and CDR2 SVGIG (reference sequence). The length of the CDR3 is 12 residues. Trimming removed 7 bases from V and 7 bases from J, with 13 bases in between. CDR3 nucleotide sequence: TGTGCCTCCCCGGGTGGGGGTGAAAAACTGTTTTTT. This encodes CASPGGGEKLFF.

This chain uses TRBV5-5 with TRBJ1-1; maybe TRBD1 (5 bases). The CDR3 loop spans 17 amino acids. Trimming shortened V by 1 base and J by 2 bases, and 18 bases separated the two germline ends. CDR1 is SGHKS and CDR2 is YYEKEE in the germline V gene (reference sequence). For the CDR3, the DNA is TGTGCCAGCAGCTTGAAAGGGGTTAGGAGGAGTAACACTGAAGCTTTCTTT. This encodes CASSLKGVRRSNTEAFF.

V is TRBV23-1 and J is TRBJ1-4, with 9 bases identical to TRBD1. TRBV23-1 is annotated as an ORF whose role is uncertain. The J segment lost 8 bases and the V segment lost 3 bases, leaving 10 bases of the junction unmatched. There are 16 residues in the CDR3. This chain's CDR3 is CASSHQKGTGREKLFF. CDR3 in DNA: TGCGCCAGCAGTCACCAAAAAGGGACAGGGAGAGAAAAACTGTTTTTT.

The rearrangement links TRBV15 to TRBJ2-7; no reliable D call. Trimming took off 1 base at V and 5 bases at J, with 9 bases between the two ends. Germline V gives CDR1 LNHNV, CDR2 YYDKDF (reference sequence). This CDR3 region has 13 residues. CDR3 sequence: CATSRVGIDEQYF. The CDR3 nucleotides read TGTGCCACCAGCAGAGTGGGGATTGACGAGCAGTACTTC.

The chain combines TRBV11-3 with TRBJ2-7; TRBD2 matches at 11 bases. CDR1 is SGHNT and CDR2 is YENEEA in the germline V gene. This CDR3 region has 15 residues. The V gene end was trimmed by 5 bases and the J gene end by 2 bases; junction bases not matched to a gene: 5. CDR3 residues: CASSDLAGGAYEQYF. The DNA for the CDR3 is TGTGCCAGCAGCGACCTAGCGGGAGGAGCCTACGAGCAGTACTTC. The full variable domain, in which reference TRBV11-3 and TRBJ2-7 provide the parts outside the CDR3, is EAGVVQSPRYKIIEKKQPVAFWCNPISGHNTLYWYLQNLGQGPELLIRYENEEAVDDSQLPKDRFSAERLKGVDSTLKIQPAELGDSAVYLCASSDLAGGAYEQYFGPGTRLTVT.

The chain combines TRBV4-1 with TRBJ2-1; 9 bases agree with TRBD2. The germline CDR1 and CDR2 sequences are MGHRA and YSYEKL. With V trimmed by 1 base and J by 9 bases, 4 bases remained unmatched. CDR3 length: 14 residues. In DNA form, the CDR3 reads TGCGCCAGCAGCCAAGTAGCGGGAGAGCGTGAGCAGTTCTTC. This encodes CASSQVAGEREQFF.